The sample holds a few counts of the clone carrying this T cell receptor beta chain. The sample is drawn from a study of T and B cells in COVID-19 patients. Trimming stripped 0 bases from V and 6 bases from J, with 11 bases between. CDR3 size: 14 residues. Per the germline V gene, CDR1 is SGHNT and CDR2 is YYREEE (reference sequence). BIOMED2 TRB-A/B primer pools were used in multiplex TRB PCR. TCRdb fed the multiplex PCR reads into MiXCR, producing one record per CDR3 protein. The table lists 4,500 or so distinct CDR3 sequences, about 26% of them singletons. From blood, roughly 250-500 ng of genomic DNA served as TRB template.

The rearrangement links TRBV5-4 to TRBJ2-3, with a weak D call TRBD2 (6 bases). The receptor was derived from a human donor with active COVID-19. The material sequenced was blood. CDR3 bases: TGTGCCAGCAGCTTGGGCCGGGAGAGGGATACGCAGTATTTT. Translated, it gives CASSLGRERDTQYF. Full variable domain (missing parts from reference TRBV5-4 and TRBJ2-3): ETGVTQSPTHLIKTRGQQVTLRCSSQSGHNTVSWYQQALGQGPQFIFQYYREEENGRGNFPPRFSGLQFPNYSSELNVNALELDDSALYLCASSLGRERDTQYFGPGTRLTVL.